The 20 T cell receptor beta chains presented below share a single source sample, sequenced in a study of T cell repertoires in cytomegalovirus infection. Antigens of these TCRs are unknown. TCRdb re-analysed the reads in MiXCR, keeping a single row per CDR3 protein. The sample carries approximately 110,000 distinct CDR3 sequences, over 9% recorded once. Sequenced input: PBMCs, sequenced either directly or after in vitro stimulation (not recorded which). The receptors stem from a human donor in good health (CMV status not recorded). Some clones in this sample may be carry-over from other donors' samples.

The table lists this clonotype with many counts. This chain uses TRBV11-2 with TRBJ2-1, with 12 bases fitting TRBD2. CDR3 length equals 15 residues. V shed 4 bases, J shed 7 bases, and the junction held 5 bases outside the gene matches. Germline values: CDR1 SGHAT, CDR2 FQNNGV. The CDR3 DNA follows: TGTGCCAGCAGCTCCACCGGGACTAGCGGGAATGAGCAGTTCTTC. Translation gives CASSSTGTSGNEQFF.

This clonotype was counted ten times or more. The chain recombines TRBV6-2 or TRBV6-3 with TRBJ2-1; unclear D gene. This CDR3 spans 11 amino acids. The V gene's germline CDR1 is MNHEY and CDR2 SVGEGT. The V gene lost 6 bases and the J gene lost 12 bases, with 12 bases spanning the gap. CDR3 nucleotide sequence: TGTGCCAGCAGGGACCTAAGCAGGCAGTTCTTC. Translated: CASRDLSRQFF.

In its sample, this clonotype was seen many times. The chain recombines TRBV7-6 with TRBJ2-1; D call uncertain. CDR1 is SGHVS and CDR2 is FNYEAQ in the germline V gene. The CDR3 is made up of 13 amino acids. V was cut by 5 bases and J by 0 bases, with 5 bases left in between. The CDR3 reads CASSPGSYNEQFF. The CDR3 region has the DNA TGTGCCAGCAGCCCCGGCTCCTACAATGAGCAGTTCTTC.

This clonotype has at least ten counts. The chain carries TRBV7-6 and TRBJ2-2; no firm D call. Trimming took 5 bases from V and 6 from J, leaving 13 bases between them. Germline values: CDR1 SGHVS, CDR2 FNYEAQ. CDR3 length: 14 residues. The DNA for the CDR3 is TGTGCCAGCAGCCAAGACGTGGTCGCCGGGGAGCTGTTTTTT. Amino acid sequence: CASSQDVVAGELFF.

The rearrangement uses TRBV28 and TRBJ2-7, with 7 bases fitting TRBD1. Per germline, CDR1 MDHEN and CDR2 SYDVKM. This CDR3 has 14 residues. After removal of 5 bases from V and 2 bases from J, the junction contained 6 bases not matched to a gene. The chain's CDR3 is CASSPQGSTYEQYF. The CDR3 DNA reads as TGTGCCAGCAGTCCACAGGGGTCTACCTACGAGCAGTACTTC.

This clonotype was found many times. The CDR3 reads CASSLGGNNSPLHF. In nucleotides, the CDR3 is TGCGCCAGCAGCTTGGGGGGGAATAATTCACCCCTCCACTTT. The chain joins TRBV5-1 to TRBJ1-6, with D maybe TRBD1 (5 bases). V lost 0 bases and J lost 5, with 6 bases in between. Germline CDR1 reads SGHRS; CDR2 reads YFSETQ. The CDR3 has 14 residues.

This clonotype was seen many times. The CDR3 sequence: CASSPSVGGYEQYF. CDR3 in DNA: TGTGCCAGCAGCCCTTCCGTTGGAGGGTACGAGCAGTACTTC. V usage is TRBV7-9 and J usage is TRBJ2-7; D is possibly TRBD2 (6 bases). The CDR3 extends over 14 amino acids. Trimming shortened V by 5 bases and J by 4 bases, and 15 bases separated the two germline ends. Germline V gives CDR1 SEHNR, CDR2 FQNEAQ (reference sequence).

The rearrangement links TRBV7-2 to TRBJ1-4; D perhaps matches TRBD1 (6 bases). The V gene's germline CDR1 is SGHTA and CDR2 FQGNSA. CDR3 length: 15 amino acids. The germline V and J ends were trimmed by 4 bases and 5 bases, with 14 bases remaining between them. The DNA of the CDR3 is TGTGCCAGCAGCTCATCCAGGGGCCCCAATGAAAAACTGTTTTTT. Translating gives CASSSSRGPNEKLFF.

This clonotype was counted only a few times. This chain uses TRBV19 with TRBJ1-2, with TRBD1 matching 8 bases. The J segment lost 6 bases and the V segment lost 9 bases, leaving 6 bases of the junction unmatched. Germline V gene sequence: CDR1 LNHDA, CDR2 SQIVND (reference sequence). The CDR3 has 12 residues. DNA of the CDR3: TGTGCCAGCTCGGACAGGGCAGATGGCTACACCTTC. It is translated as CASSDRADGYTF.

The table lists this clonotype with many counts. The chain is built from TRBV5-1 and TRBJ1-6, with D possibly matching TRBD1 (5 bases). Trimming shortened V by 4 bases and J by 9 bases, and 17 bases separated the two germline ends. The length of the CDR3 is 15 residues. Germline lookup yields CDR1 SGHRS and CDR2 YFSETQ. The CDR3, as DNA: TGCGCCAGCAGCCCCAGTGGAGGGGTCGGTTCACCCCTCCACTTT. This gives the protein CASSPSGGVGSPLHF.

This rearrangement joins TRBV12-3 or TRBV12-4 to TRBJ2-2, with 7 bases lining up with TRBD2. V was pared by 8 bases and J by 1 base, with 13 bases of the junction left unmatched. The CDR3 loop spans 17 amino acids. The CDR3 region is CASGHHSGGGNTGELFF. The CDR3 nucleotides are TGTGCCAGCGGCCACCATTCTGGGGGGGGGAACACCGGGGAGCTGTTTTTT.

This clonotype turned up a few times. The genes are TRBV18 and TRBJ1-5; tentatively, D is TRBD1 (6 bases). Germline V gene data show CDR1 as KGHSH and CDR2 as LQKENI. The CDR3 consists of 18 residues. With 4 bases removed from V and 1 base from J, the gap between germline ends came to 20 bases. DNA of the CDR3: TGTGCCAGCTCACTATTGGGTCCGGGACAAGTCAGCAATCAGCCCCAGCATTTT. As protein: CASSLLGPGQVSNQPQHF.

The rearrangement joins TRBV12-3 or TRBV12-4 to TRBJ1-2, with TRBD1 matching 7 bases. With V trimmed by 6 bases and J by 8 bases, 6 bases remained unmatched. The CDR3 loop spans 12 amino acids. CDR3 sequence reads: CASRPDREGYTF. The CDR3 DNA sequence: TGTGCCAGCAGACCCGACAGGGAAGGCTACACCTTC.

The genes are TRBV11-2 and TRBJ2-5; D is possibly TRBD1 (6 bases). V was clipped by 6 bases and J by 4 bases, with 15 bases between them. The CDR3 covers 14 residues. Looked up from germline, CDR1 is SGHAT and CDR2 is FQNNGV. The CDR3 sequence is CASRSQGRGETQYF. In nucleotides, the CDR3 is TGTGCCAGCAGATCACAGGGACGAGGAGAGACCCAGTACTTC.

This clonotype was observed many times. The CDR3 reads CASSPGLHNEQFF. CDR3 bases: TGTGCCAGCAGCCCAGGACTCCACAATGAGCAGTTCTTC. This rearrangement joins TRBV7-2 to TRBJ2-1; maybe TRBD2 (5 bases). Trimming took 5 bases from V and 5 from J, leaving 10 bases between them. CDR1 is SGHTA, CDR2 FQGNSA, per germline. CDR3 length equals 13 residues.

J is TRBJ2-3 and V is TRBV2, with D possibly matching TRBD2 (6 bases). Germline V gene data show CDR1 as SNHLY and CDR2 as FYNNEI. Trimming removed 6 bases from V and 4 bases from J, with 23 bases in between. CDR3 size: 17 residues. The DNA for the CDR3 is TGTGCCAGCAGCGTCAAGCCGGTGGGGCGGGACCCAGATACGCAGTATTTT. This sequence encodes CASSVKPVGRDPDTQYF.

A few counts support this clonotype. V and J are TRBV18 and TRBJ2-3; D possibly corresponds to TRBD2 (6 bases). The CDR3 spans 15 residues. Germline V gives CDR1 KGHSH, CDR2 LQKENI. Trimming took off 4 bases at V and 4 bases at J, with 15 bases between the two ends. The CDR3 sequence: CASSLQEGIADTQYF. The CDR3 DNA follows: TGTGCCAGCTCACTCCAGGAGGGGATCGCAGATACGCAGTATTTT. The complete variable domain, with remaining parts taken from reference TRBV18 and TRBJ2-3, reads NAGVMQNPRHLVRRRGQEARLRCSPMKGHSHVYWYRQLPEEGLKFMVYLQKENIIDESGMPKERFSAEFPKEGPSILRIQQVVRGDSAAYFCASSLQEGIADTQYFGPGTRLTVL.

This clonotype appeared many times. V is TRBV7-2 and J is TRBJ1-6; D ambiguous. Germline CDR1 is SGHTA and CDR2 is FQGNSA. This CDR3 region has 15 residues. Trimming shortened V by 3 bases and J by 0 bases, and 6 bases separated the two germline ends. The CDR3 spells CASSFGGSYNSPLHF. The CDR3 DNA reads TGTGCCAGCAGCTTCGGAGGCTCCTATAATTCACCCCTCCACTTT.

The chain links TRBV5-4 to TRBJ1-2; 11 bases are a match to TRBD1. Unmatched junction bases numbered 7, after V lost 1 base and J lost 8 bases. CDR3 size: 15 residues. Per germline, CDR1 SGHNT and CDR2 YYREEE (reference sequence). The chain's CDR3 is CASSLFGQGARGYTF. Written as DNA, the CDR3 is TGTGCCAGCAGCTTGTTTGGACAGGGGGCAAGGGGCTACACCTTC.

This clonotype has a count of ten or more. This rearrangement joins TRBV28 to TRBJ1-1, with D tentatively TRBD1 (6 bases). Germline V gene sequence: CDR1 MDHEN, CDR2 SYDVKM. Between the trimmed V and J ends, which lost 1 base and 4 bases, there was a span of 16 bases. CDR3 length: 16 residues. The CDR3 DNA reads TGTGCCAGCAGTTTATTCGGGGGACAAGGTGGCACTGAAGCTTTCTTT. This encodes CASSLFGGQGGTEAFF.